The 24 T cell receptor beta chains below come from one sample, sequenced in a study of CD4 T cells in relation to SARS-CoV-2 and coronaviruses. These TCRs' antigens remain unknown. Measured with immunoSEQ multiplex PCR; TCRdb has only the in-frame clones, and not every one. The table records around 20,000 clones, around four fifths of them present only once. Unexposed donor CD4+ T cells date from 2011-2018, before the COVID-19 pandemic. CD4+ T cells were isolated from the cells after about ten days of culture. Sequencing used CD4+ T cells from PBMCs, cultured in vitro. The receptors here all came from a human donor in good health.

This chain joins TRBV12-5 and TRBJ2-1; 10 positions agree with TRBD1. This CDR3 has 13 residues. CDR1 and CDR2 from the germline V gene are LGHNT and FRNRAP. The V segment lost 4 bases and the J segment 6 bases; nucleotides outside the gene matches: 0. Written as DNA, the CDR3 is TGTGCTAGTGGTTGGACAGGGGGCAATGAGCAGTTCTTC. Translated: CASGWTGGNEQFF.

This chain uses TRBV9 with TRBJ1-1; D call uncertain. The CDR3 is 18 amino acids. V was cut by 0 bases and J by 8 bases, with 26 bases left in between. Germline V gene sequence: CDR1 SGDLS, CDR2 YYNGEE. CDR3 loop: CASSVATGSGRAATEAFF. The CDR3 DNA reads as TGTGCCAGCAGCGTAGCTACGGGGTCCGGGAGGGCGGCGACCGAAGCTTTCTTT.

This sequence joins TRBV3-1 (or the pseudogene TRBV3-2) and TRBJ1-1; D unresolved. V was cut by 2 bases and J by 0 bases, with 19 bases left in between. This CDR3 is 18 amino acids long. Germline V lookup: CDR1 LGHDT, CDR2 YNNKEL (reference sequence). CDR3 protein: CASSQSLSFAALNTEAFF. CDR3 sequence (DNA): TGTGCCAGCAGCCAATCCTTGAGTTTTGCGGCCCTGAACACTGAAGCTTTCTTT.

This chain links TRBV24-1 with TRBJ2-1, with TRBD1 identical over 9 bases. The CDR3 covers 14 residues. With 5 bases clipped from V and 7 bases from J, the junction kept 5 bases outside the gene matches. In germline, CDR1 is KGHDR, CDR2 SFDVKD. The CDR3 is CATSGRQGGNEQFF. For the CDR3, the DNA is TGTGCCACCAGTGGCCGACAGGGGGGGAATGAGCAGTTCTTC.

The chain joins TRBV27 to TRBJ2-7; 10 bases align to TRBD1. V lost 6 bases, J lost 0 bases, and 2 bases stayed unmatched. CDR3 length: 14 amino acids. Germline CDR1 and CDR2: MNHEY and SMNVEV (reference sequence). The CDR3 nucleotides read TGTGCCAGCAGGAGGACAGGGGGCTCCTACGAGCAGTACTTC. This codes for CASRRTGGSYEQYF.

This chain connects TRBV19 to TRBJ1-5; TRBD1 agrees at 7 bases. The CDR3 loop spans 13 amino acids. Trimming took 10 bases from V and 3 from J; bases not matched to a gene: 6. From germline, CDR1 is LNHDA and CDR2 SQIVND (reference sequence). CDR3 DNA sequence: TGTGCCACCTCAGGGACAGTCAATCAGCCCCAGCATTTT. Translation: CATSGTVNQPQHF.

The chain has TRBV6-5 and TRBJ1-2; 7 positions match TRBD1. Germline V gives CDR1 MNHEY, CDR2 SVGAGI. J gave up 4 bases and V 7 bases, and 9 bases lay outside the gene matches. This CDR3 spans 14 amino acids. CDR3 amino acids: CASTTGEGSYGYTF. The DNA of the CDR3 is TGTGCCAGCACCACAGGGGAAGGGAGCTATGGCTACACCTTC.

This clone was seen more than once but under ten times. The chain carries TRBV6-5 and TRBJ2-5; 7 nucleotides agree with TRBD2. The germline V gene encodes CDR1 MNHEY and CDR2 SVGAGI. The CDR3 totals 13 residues. Trimming at V came to 9 bases and at J to 2 bases, leaving 6 bases not matched to a gene. CDR3 DNA sequence: TGTGCCAGTGGGAGGGGATGGCAAGAGACCCAGTACTTC. Translated: CASGRGWQETQYF.

This clone counts as large (0.1 to 1%). The chain uses TRBV29-1 and TRBJ1-5, with 7 bases identical to TRBD1. CDR3 length equals 14 residues. The V gene end was trimmed by 6 bases and the J gene end by 3 bases; junction bases not matched to a gene: 8. Germline V gene data show CDR1 as SQVTM and CDR2 as ANQGSEA. The chain's CDR3 is CSVAGTDPNQPQHF. CDR3 bases: TGCAGCGTCGCCGGGACAGATCCCAATCAGCCCCAGCATTTT.

The chain combines TRBV24-1 with TRBJ2-3; perhaps D is TRBD1 or TRBD2 (5 bases each). This CDR3 comprises 14 residues. Germline V gene sequence: CDR1 KGHDR, CDR2 SFDVKD. Trimming cost V 3 bases and J 9 bases, with 15 bases left between them. CDR3: CATSDGSGTNTQYF. The CDR3 DNA follows: TGTGCCACCAGTGATGGCTCCGGGACGAACACGCAGTATTTT.

The rearrangement links TRBV9 to TRBJ1-3; a weak D match, TRBD1 (5 bases). This CDR3 is built from 15 residues. Germline CDR1 is SGDLS and CDR2 is YYNGEE. Trimming left V 0 bases short and J 1 base short, with 8 bases between. The CDR3 DNA is TGTGCCAGCAGCGTAGTAGGGACTTCTGGAAACACCATATATTTT. Protein sequence: CASSVVGTSGNTIYF. Complete variable domain (other parts from reference TRBV9 and TRBJ1-3): DSGVTQTPKHLITATGQRVTLRCSPRSGDLSVYWYQQSLDQGLQFLIQYYNGEERAKGNILERFSAQQFPDLHSELNLSSLELGDSALYFCASSVVGTSGNTIYFGEGSWLTVV.

The chain couples TRBV20-1 to TRBJ2-1, with D perhaps matching TRBD1 (6 bases). This CDR3 has 11 amino acids. From germline, CDR1 is DFQATT and CDR2 SNEGSKA (reference sequence). The V gene lost 7 bases and the J gene lost 9 bases, with 13 bases spanning the gap. CDR3 DNA: TGCAGTGGCCAACAGGGAAGTGAGCAGTTCTTC. Amino acids: CSGQQGSEQFF.

This CDR3 reads CASSPGQGAWNEQFF. The DNA for the CDR3 is TGTGCCAGCTCTCCGGGACAGGGGGCGTGGAATGAGCAGTTCTTC. This chain links TRBV18 with TRBJ2-1, with TRBD1 matching 12 bases. Losses at the gene ends were 6 bases for V and 7 bases for J; bases not matched to a gene: 7. The CDR3 runs to 15 residues. In germline, CDR1 is KGHSH, CDR2 LQKENI.

The CDR3 is CASTPPGGPDTQYF. CDR3 coding DNA: TGTGCCAGTACTCCTCCCGGGGGCCCAGATACGCAGTATTTT. The J gene is TRBJ2-3, the V gene TRBV19; D tentatively reads TRBD1 or TRBD2 (6 bases each). The CDR3 sequence is 14 residues long. V lost 7 bases, J lost 4 bases, and 15 bases lay in between. Germline-derived CDR1 and CDR2 are LNHDA and SQIVND (reference sequence).

This chain connects TRBV27 to TRBJ1-6; no definite D call. CDR3 length: 12 amino acids. CDR1 is MNHEY and CDR2 is SMNVEV in the germline V gene (reference sequence). V lost 6 bases and J 10 bases, leaving 10 bases between the germline ends. CDR3 bases: TGTGCCAGCAGGTCCGGGTGGTCACCCCTCCACTTT. This encodes CASRSGWSPLHF.

The chain joins TRBV12-3 or TRBV12-4 to TRBJ2-1, with a possible D match to TRBD2 (6 bases). Trimming pared 3 bases from V and 11 bases from J, leaving 14 bases between. This CDR3 has 13 amino acids. CDR3 coding DNA: TGTGCCAGCAGTTTGGGGCTAGCGCTACAGCAGTTCTTC. This gives the protein CASSLGLALQQFF.

The chain employs TRBV6-5 and TRBJ1-5; D is unresolved. The CDR3 extends over 14 amino acids. Germline V CDR1 and CDR2: MNHEY, SVGAGI. The V end was cut by 8 bases, the J end by 2 bases, with 13 bases between. The CDR3 DNA is TGTGCCAGCTGCGCGGGGTGGCGCAATCAGCCCCAGCATTTT. Translating gives CASCAGWRNQPQHF.

CDR3 protein: CATSDRALTQPQHF. CDR3 DNA: TGTGCCACCTCCGACAGGGCACTTACTCAGCCCCAGCATTTT. The chain is built from TRBV6-5 and TRBJ1-5; 7 bases are a match to TRBD1. Trimming removed 10 bases from V and 6 bases from J; junction bases left unmatched: 12. Germline V CDR1 and CDR2: MNHEY, SVGAGI. The CDR3 runs 14 residues.

The V call is TRBV7-8, the J call TRBJ2-1; possible D gene TRBD2, 6 bases. Germline V CDR1 and CDR2: SGHVS, FQNEAQ. Trimming took off 0 bases at V and 4 bases at J, with 13 bases between the two ends. The CDR3 runs to 16 residues. For the CDR3, the DNA is TGTGCCAGCAGCTTAGCAGTGGGGGGAAGTTACAATGAGCAGTTCTTC. It encodes CASSLAVGGSYNEQFF.

The V and J genes are TRBV28 and TRBJ2-3, with 8 positions matching TRBD2. V trimming: 11 bases; J trimming: 3 bases; junction bases outside the gene matches: 10. The CDR3 is made up of 14 amino acids. Germline V gives CDR1 MDHEN, CDR2 SYDVKM. CDR3 sequence: CAGQSGSPTDTQYF. CDR3 bases: TGTGCCGGACAGAGCGGGAGTCCGACAGATACGCAGTATTTT.

The chain employs TRBV6-6 and TRBJ1-1; no clear D gene. Trimming took off 5 bases at V and 4 bases at J, with 14 bases between the two ends. The V gene's germline CDR1 is MNHNY and CDR2 SVGAGI (reference sequence). CDR3 size: 14 residues. The DNA of the CDR3 is TGTGCCAGCAGTAGGAACAGTCGGCCCACTGAAGCTTTCTTT. Its translation is CASSRNSRPTEAFF.

This clone was detected a few times. The chain joins TRBV27 to TRBJ1-1, with unresolved D. V lost 1 base, J lost 0 bases, and 6 bases lay in between. Germline CDR1 MNHEY, CDR2 SMNVEV (reference sequence). The CDR3 runs 14 residues. The CDR3 loop reads CASSLLGVNTEAFF. The CDR3 DNA is TGTGCCAGCAGTTTATTAGGAGTGAACACTGAAGCTTTCTTT.

The V and J genes are TRBV5-5 and TRBJ2-1; 11 bases map to TRBD2. Trimming removed 3 bases from V and 7 bases from J; junction bases left unmatched: 9. This CDR3 contains 16 residues. CDR1 and CDR2 from the germline V gene are SGHKS and YYEKEE (reference sequence). The CDR3 DNA sequence: TGTGCCAGCAGCTCCCACGGACTAGCGGGCGGTAATGAGCAGTTCTTC. It specifies CASSSHGLAGGNEQFF.

The chain has TRBV12-5 and TRBJ2-1, with TRBD2 as a possible D gene (5 bases). The germline V gene has CDR1 LGHNT and CDR2 FRNRAP. The CDR3 is 15 residues long. The V and J ends lost 0 bases and 7 bases respectively, with 13 bases between them. The CDR3, as DNA: TGTGCTAGTGGTTTGGTTGGTGGGAGAGGGAATGAGCAGTTCTTC. This sequence encodes CASGLVGGRGNEQFF.